What follows is one TCR beta chain and its context. The junction had 3 bases not matched to a gene; V was cut back by 4 bases and J by 4 bases. Looked up from germline, CDR1 is SGHVS and CDR2 is FNYEAQ. The CDR3 runs 16 residues. The data derive from a study of blood T cell repertoires in COVID-19. Looking at the study overall: In each case, the material was cDNA or gDNA derived from T cells, B-cell-depleted T cells, or PBMCs.

In the authors' methods: Scientists estimated how many nucleated cells there were by amplifying reference gene primers. Data came from immunoSEQ multiplex PCR; TCRdb stores just in-frame clones and leaves some out. Clonal size and the V and J genes are those of that table, whereas D and trimming came from the DNA. The sample has over 90,000 clones, less than 95% seen once. The TCR sequence derives from a man aged 50 or older with acute or convalescent COVID-19. The sample consisted of peripheral blood. The rearrangement links TRBV7-6 to TRBJ2-1; 14 bases match TRBD2. This chain's CDR3 is CASSSWTSGRYNEQFF. The DNA for the CDR3 is TGTGCCAGCAGCTCCTGGACTAGCGGGAGGTACAATGAGCAGTTCTTC.